This TCR beta chain was recovered during a study of blood T cell repertoires in COVID-19. The assay was immunoSEQ multiplex PCR, and TCRdb's table has in-frame clones only and misses some. The data contain about 480,000 clones, roughly nine tenths of them singletons. Germline V gives CDR1 SGHRS, CDR2 YFSETQ. CDR3 length: 13 amino acids. V lost 4 bases and J lost 4; bases outside the gene matches: 3. The chain employs TRBV5-1 and TRBJ1-1; the match to TRBD1 covers 8 bases. The sequenced material came from peripheral blood. The sequence was collected from a woman between 45 and 65 years old with COVID-19, enrolled during active disease. CDR3 nucleotides: TGCGCCAGCAGCCAAACAGGGGGCACTGAAGCTTTCTTT. Protein sequence: CASSQTGGTEAFF.